This T cell receptor (beta chain) was obtained from a study of blood T cell repertoires in COVID-19 (dated by TCRdb to about 2020). About the investigation overall: Samples from collaborators originated in the United States, Italy and Spain and spanned both the acute and convalescent phases of COVID-19. The material from the prospective study consisted of cDNA or gDNA derived from T cells, B-cell-depleted T cells, or PBMCs. The dataset comprised deeply sampled blood TCRbeta repertoires from subjects exposed to, actively infected with, or recovered from COVID-19. A freely available public database, intended as a resource for researchers studying the immune response to SARS-CoV-2, is where the repertoires were released. The samples were drawn from two sources: the first 160 participants of the ongoing ImmuneRACE study, and over 950 subjects contributed by 6 global collaborators. A de-identified subject ID, COVID-19 status, age in years and sex were almost always included in the sample metadata. Where available, HLA class I and class II types were obtained from metadata supplied by the sample provider rather than from assay-based typing. Broader findings and caveats from the paper: How much clinical and demographic metadata was included differed by source and by participant, and the metadata was provided uncurated.

Turning to this clone: Its antigen remains unidentified. Its ends do not fully match the called genes, so a read error is possible.

A second Seattle source provided samples from volunteer blood donors who had recovered from COVID-19. Each collaborating institution followed its own protocols to collect whole blood in K2EDTA tubes. For TCRbeta analysis, collaborators shipped samples in one of three forms: frozen whole blood, isolated PBMCs, or DNA extracted from either of those sample types. TCRbeta CDR3 regions were amplified from genomic DNA by means of the immunoSEQ Assay, a bias-controlled multiplex PCR. The original pipeline was this. The number of nucleated cells in each sample was estimated from the amplification of reference gene primers within the assay. To quantify the absolute abundance of each unique TCRbeta CDR3 rearrangement, sequence reads were collapsed and filtered. Productive Simpson clonality was computed per sample as the square root of Simpson's diversity index over productive rearrangements. TCRdb took this table from immuneACCESS and kept in-frame rearrangements with V and J called. Such tables lack part of the clones; where checked against another copy, unresolved V genes explain under half of the gap, and the rest is unexplained. D and trimming were read from the DNA, whereas the V and J calls and clone size are those reported in that table. The sample records fewer than 350,000 clones, 87% of which are singletons. 7.8% of the sample is held by the ten biggest clonotypes.

Per the germline V gene, MNHNS is the CDR1 and SASEGT is the CDR2. The CDR3 numbers 13 residues from cysteine through phenylalanine. CDR3 DNA only is kept here, 39 bases in frame from base 1. The sequence was obtained from a woman aged 50 to 65 who had recovered from COVID-19. Sequencing input: peripheral blood. The rearrangement combines TRBV6-1 with TRBJ2-7; TRBD2 is a weak D gene call, 5 bases matching. The bases are TGTGCCAGCAGTGATCCAGGTACAATTACGCGGGACTTC. Its protein reads: CASSDPGTITRDF.